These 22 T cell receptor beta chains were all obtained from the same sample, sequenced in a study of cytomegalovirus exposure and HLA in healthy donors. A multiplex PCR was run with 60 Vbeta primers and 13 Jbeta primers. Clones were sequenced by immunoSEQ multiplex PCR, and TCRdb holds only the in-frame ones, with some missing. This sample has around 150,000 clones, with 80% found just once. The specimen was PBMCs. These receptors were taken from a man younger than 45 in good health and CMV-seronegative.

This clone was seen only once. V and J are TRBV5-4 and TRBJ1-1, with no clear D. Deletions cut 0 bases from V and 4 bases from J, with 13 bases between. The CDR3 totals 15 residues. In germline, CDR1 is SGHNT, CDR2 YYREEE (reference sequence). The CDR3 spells CASSLASKPGTEAFF. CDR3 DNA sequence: TGTGCCAGCAGCTTGGCCAGCAAGCCGGGCACTGAAGCTTTCTTT.

Here the CDR3 DNA reads TGTGCCCACCCCAGGCACGAGACCTACAATGAGCAGTTCTTC. The encoded protein is CAHPRHETYNEQFF. This chain links TRBV19 with TRBJ2-1; D unclear. Trimming removed 11 bases from V and 2 bases from J, with 16 bases in between. The CDR3 has 14 amino acids. Germline values: CDR1 LNHDA, CDR2 SQIVND (reference sequence).

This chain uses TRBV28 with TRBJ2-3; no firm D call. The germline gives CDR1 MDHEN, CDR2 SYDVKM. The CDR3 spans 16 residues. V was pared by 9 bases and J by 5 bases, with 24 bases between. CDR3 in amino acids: CASPPGASPTGDTQYF. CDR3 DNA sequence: TGTGCCAGTCCCCCTGGAGCATCACCCACGGGAGATACGCAGTATTTT.

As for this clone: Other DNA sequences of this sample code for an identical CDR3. CDR3 DNA sequence: TGTGCCAGCAGTTCCAGAAATCAGCCCCAGCATTTT. This encodes CASSSRNQPQHF. V and J are TRBV28 and TRBJ1-5; no reliable D call. Germline CDR1 MDHEN, CDR2 SYDVKM. Trimming removed 4 bases from V and 4 bases from J, with 5 bases in between. The length of the CDR3 is 12 residues.

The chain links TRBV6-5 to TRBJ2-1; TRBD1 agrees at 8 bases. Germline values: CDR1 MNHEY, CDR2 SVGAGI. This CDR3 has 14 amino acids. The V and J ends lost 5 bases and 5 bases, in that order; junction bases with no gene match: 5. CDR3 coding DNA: TGTGCCAGCAGTAAGGACAGGGCCGACAATGAGCAGTTCTTC. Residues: CASSKDRADNEQFF.

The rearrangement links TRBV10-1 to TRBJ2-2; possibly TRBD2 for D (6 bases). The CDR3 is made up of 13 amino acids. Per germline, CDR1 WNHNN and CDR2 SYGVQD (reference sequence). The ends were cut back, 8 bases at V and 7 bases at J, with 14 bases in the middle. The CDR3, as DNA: TGCGCCAGCTCTAAGGGACTGGACGGGGAGCTGTTTTTT. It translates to CASSKGLDGELFF.

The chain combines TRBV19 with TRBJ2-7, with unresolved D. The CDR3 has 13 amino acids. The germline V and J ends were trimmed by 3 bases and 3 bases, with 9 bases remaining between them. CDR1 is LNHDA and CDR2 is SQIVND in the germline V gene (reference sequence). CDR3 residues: CASSMTTYYEQYF. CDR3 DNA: TGTGCCAGTAGTATGACAACCTACTACGAGCAGTACTTC. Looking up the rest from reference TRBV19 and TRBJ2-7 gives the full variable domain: DGGITQSPKYLFRKEGQNVTLSCEQNLNHDAMYWYRQDPGQGLRLIYYSQIVNDFQKGDIAEGYSVSREKKESFPLTVTSAQKNPTAFYLCASSMTTYYEQYFGPGTRLTVT.

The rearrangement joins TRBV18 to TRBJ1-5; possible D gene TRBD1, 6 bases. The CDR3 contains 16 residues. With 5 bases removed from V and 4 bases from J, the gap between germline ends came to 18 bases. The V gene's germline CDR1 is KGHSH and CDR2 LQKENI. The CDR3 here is CASSSGTGPLNQPQHF. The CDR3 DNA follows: TGTGCCAGCTCATCCGGAACAGGGCCGTTAAATCAGCCCCAGCATTTT.

In DNA form, the CDR3 reads TGTGCCAGCAGCCCCACAGGGACAGCTAATGAAAAACTGTTTTTT. Translation: CASSPTGTANEKLFF. The chain combines TRBV5-4 with TRBJ1-4; TRBD1 agrees at 7 bases. V lost 4 bases and J lost 3; bases outside the gene matches: 6. The CDR3 contains 15 residues. Per germline, CDR1 SGHNT and CDR2 YYREEE (reference sequence).

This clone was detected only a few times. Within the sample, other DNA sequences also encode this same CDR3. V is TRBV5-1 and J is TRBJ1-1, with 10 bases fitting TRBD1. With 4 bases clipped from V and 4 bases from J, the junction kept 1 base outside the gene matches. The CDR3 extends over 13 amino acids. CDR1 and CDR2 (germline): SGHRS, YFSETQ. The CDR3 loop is CASSRTGGTEAFF. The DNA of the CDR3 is TGCGCCAGCAGCCGGACAGGGGGCACTGAAGCTTTCTTT.

DNA of the CDR3: TGTGCCAGCAGCCCGGGACAGGGCCCTGGCTATGGCTACACCTTC. Translating gives CASSPGQGPGYGYTF. This chain connects TRBV7-2 to TRBJ1-2; 9 bases map to TRBD1. The trim removed 5 bases at V and 4 bases at J, leaving 8 bases unmatched. The CDR3 loop spans 15 amino acids. CDR1 and CDR2 (germline): SGHTA, FQGNSA.

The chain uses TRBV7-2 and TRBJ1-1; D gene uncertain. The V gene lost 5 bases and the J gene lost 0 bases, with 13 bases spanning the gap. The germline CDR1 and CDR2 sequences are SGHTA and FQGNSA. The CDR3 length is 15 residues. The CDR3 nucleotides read TGTGCCAGCAGCCCCCGGGAATACATGAACACTGAAGCTTTCTTT. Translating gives CASSPREYMNTEAFF.

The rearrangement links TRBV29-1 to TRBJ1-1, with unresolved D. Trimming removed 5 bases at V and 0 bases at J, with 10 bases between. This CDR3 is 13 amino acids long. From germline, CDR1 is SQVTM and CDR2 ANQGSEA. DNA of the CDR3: TGCAGCGTTAGTAGTTCCATGAACACTGAAGCTTTCTTT. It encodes CSVSSSMNTEAFF.

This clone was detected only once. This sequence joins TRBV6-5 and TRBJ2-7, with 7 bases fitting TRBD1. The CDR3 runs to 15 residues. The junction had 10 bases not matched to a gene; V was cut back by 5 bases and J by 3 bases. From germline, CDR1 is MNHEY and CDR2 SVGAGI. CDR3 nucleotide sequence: TGTGCCAGCAGTGTACGGGACAGTAATATCTACGAGCAGTACTTC. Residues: CASSVRDSNIYEQYF.

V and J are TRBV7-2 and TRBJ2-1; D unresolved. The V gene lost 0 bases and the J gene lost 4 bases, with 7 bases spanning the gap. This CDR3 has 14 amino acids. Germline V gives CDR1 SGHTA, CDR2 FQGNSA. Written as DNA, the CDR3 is TGTGCCAGCAGCTTAGCTAGTCAATACAATGAGCAGTTCTTC. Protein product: CASSLASQYNEQFF.

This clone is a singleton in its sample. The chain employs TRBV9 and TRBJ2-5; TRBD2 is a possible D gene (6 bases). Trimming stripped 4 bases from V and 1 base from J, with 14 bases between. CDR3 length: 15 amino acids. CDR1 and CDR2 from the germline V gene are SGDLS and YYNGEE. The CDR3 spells CASSHGGSFQETQYF. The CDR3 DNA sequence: TGTGCCAGCAGCCATGGGGGGAGTTTCCAAGAGACCCAGTACTTC.

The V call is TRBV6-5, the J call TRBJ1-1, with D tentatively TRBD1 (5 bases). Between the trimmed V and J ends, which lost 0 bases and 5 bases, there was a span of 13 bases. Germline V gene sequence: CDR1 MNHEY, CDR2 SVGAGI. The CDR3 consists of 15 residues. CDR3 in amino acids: CASSYSMGRRTEAFF. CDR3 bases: TGTGCCAGCAGTTACTCGATGGGGCGGCGGACTGAAGCTTTCTTT.

CDR3 nucleotides: TGCAGCGTGAGGCGAAGGGGCGGATACCAAGAGACCCAGTACTTC. It translates to CSVRRRGGYQETQYF. The chain is built from TRBV29-1 and TRBJ2-5; maybe TRBD1 (5 bases). The CDR3 is made up of 15 amino acids. V gave up 6 bases and J gave up 0 bases, with 17 bases separating them. CDR1 is SQVTM, CDR2 ANQGSEA, per germline. Together with reference TRBV29-1 and TRBJ2-5, the CDR3 gives the full variable domain: SAVISQKPSRDICQRGTSLTIQCQVDSQVTMMFWYRQQPGQSLTLIATANQGSEATYESGFVIDKFPISRPNLTFSTLTVSNMSPEDSSIYLCSVRRRGGYQETQYFGPGTRLLVL.

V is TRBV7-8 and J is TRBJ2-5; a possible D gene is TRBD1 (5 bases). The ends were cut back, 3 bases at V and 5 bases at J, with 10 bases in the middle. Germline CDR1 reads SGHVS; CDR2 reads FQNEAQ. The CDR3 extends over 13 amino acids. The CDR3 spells CASSLGRSETQYF. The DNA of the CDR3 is TGTGCCAGCAGCTTGGGGCGGTCGGAGACCCAGTACTTC.

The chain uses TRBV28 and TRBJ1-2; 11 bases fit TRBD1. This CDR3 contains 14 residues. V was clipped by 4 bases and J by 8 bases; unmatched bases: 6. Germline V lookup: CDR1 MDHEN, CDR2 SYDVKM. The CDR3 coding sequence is TGTGCCAGCAGTTCTCCGGGACAGGGGGTAGGCTACACCTTC. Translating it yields CASSSPGQGVGYTF.

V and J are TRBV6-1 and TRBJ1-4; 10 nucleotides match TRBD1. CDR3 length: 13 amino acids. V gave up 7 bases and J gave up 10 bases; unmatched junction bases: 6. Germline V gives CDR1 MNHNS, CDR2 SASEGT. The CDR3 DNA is TGTGCCAGCAAGGGACAGGGGTTCGGAAAACTGTTTTTT. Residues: CASKGQGFGKLFF.

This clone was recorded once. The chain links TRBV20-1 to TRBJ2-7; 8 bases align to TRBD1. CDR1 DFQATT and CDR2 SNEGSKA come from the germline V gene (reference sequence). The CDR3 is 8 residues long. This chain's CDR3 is CRAGTGYF. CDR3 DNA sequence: TGCAGAGCCGGGACAGGGTACTTC.